A single sample is the source of the 2 T cell receptor beta chains below, sequenced in a study of cytomegalovirus exposure and HLA in healthy donors. The PCR employed 60 Vbeta primers together with 13 Jbeta primers. The method was immunoSEQ multiplex PCR; TCRdb's version includes in-frame clones alone and lacks a portion of them. The sample has 150,000 to 200,000 clones; over 60% are singletons. The sample taken for sequencing was PBMCs. All receptors come from a male donor in good health and CMV-seronegative.

The rearrangement joins TRBV28 to TRBJ2-7; D is perhaps TRBD1 (5 bases). The germline gives CDR1 MDHEN, CDR2 SYDVKM. The V end was cut by 5 bases, the J end by 3 bases, with 8 bases between. The length of the CDR3 is 12 residues. CDR3 DNA sequence: TGTGCCAGCAGTACAGGCCTCTACGAGCAGTACTTC. It encodes CASSTGLYEQYF.

The DNA for the CDR3 is TGTGCCAGCAGTCTCCCAGACTACAATGAGCAGTTCTTC. Translation: CASSLPDYNEQFF. V is TRBV28 and J is TRBJ2-1; no reliable D call. Between the trimmed V and J ends, which lost 5 bases and 3 bases, there was a span of 8 bases. The CDR3 is 13 residues long. Germline V gene sequence: CDR1 MDHEN, CDR2 SYDVKM. Full variable domain (rest looked up from reference TRBV28 and TRBJ2-1): DVKVTQSSRYLVKRTGEKVFLECVQDMDHENMFWYRQDPGLGLRLIYFSYDVKMKEKGDIPEGYSVSREKKERFSLILESASTNQTSMYLCASSLPDYNEQFFGPGTRLTVL.